The following is a T cell receptor beta chain sequence with its context. The target antigen is unknown. These data come from a study of vaccination and CD4 T cells after COVID-19. Trimming took off 1 base at V and 2 bases at J, with 6 bases between the two ends. This CDR3 contains 13 residues. CDR1 is SGHDN and CDR2 is FVKESK in the germline V gene. Study-wide results and caveats: Reactive clone data from convalescent patients indicated a median of approximately 86% appearing only post-vaccination.

Sequencing of cultured CD4+ T cell DNA used the Oncomine TCR Beta short-read assay. Investigators isolated genomic DNA from cultured CD4+ T cells. TCRdb ran MiXCR on the PCR reads and lists one entry per CDR3 protein. This table holds over 20,000 distinct CDR3 sequences, under 70% found once. Treatment meaning: approximately nine-day PBMC culture with coronavirus spike peptide pools or control peptides (ViraFEST assay). This chain joins TRBV14 and TRBJ2-7; perhaps TRBD1 as D (6 bases). This TCR was recovered from a human donor who had recovered from COVID-19. Input material: CD4+ T cells from blood, cultured in vitro. The CDR3 sequence: CASSQGDTYEQYF. The CDR3 coding sequence is TGTGCCAGCAGCCAAGGGGACACCTACGAGCAGTACTTC. Filled out from reference TRBV14 and TRBJ2-7, the complete variable domain reads EAGVTQFPSHSVIEKGQTVTLRCDPISGHDNLYWYRRVMGKEIKFLLHFVKESKQDESGMPNNRFLAERTGGTYSTLKVQPAELEDSGVYFCASSQGDTYEQYFGPGTRLTVT.